Below, one T cell receptor (beta chain) is given with its context. Its antigen is unknown. This entry comes from a study of CD8 T cells in ankylosing spondylitis. Study findings and constraints: Seemingly characteristic of ankylosing spondylitis blood was a TCR beta motif consisting of 7 or 8 highly homologous variants.

Making use of molecular barcodes, quantitative 5'-RACE generated TCR beta libraries. MiXCR, run by TCRdb on the 5' RACE reads, gives a single entry per CDR3 protein. The sample carries over 400,000 distinct CDR3 sequences, more than 25% recorded once. This CDR3 comprises 14 residues. Deletions cut 0 bases from V and 3 bases from J, with 6 bases between. CDR1 is SGHRS, CDR2 YFSETQ, per germline. The genes are TRBV5-1 and TRBJ1-4, with no clear D. The source of this sequence is a male donor with ankylosing spondylitis. Source material: blood, either unsorted or a sorted T cell fraction (not recorded which). This CDR3 reads CASSLGSANEKLFF. The CDR3, as DNA: TGCGCCAGCAGCTTGGGATCGGCTAATGAAAAACTGTTTTTT. Combining the CDR3 with reference TRBV5-1 and TRBJ1-4 gives the whole variable domain KAGVTQTPRYLIKTRGQQVTLSCSPISGHRSVSWYQQTPGQGLQFLFEYFSETQRNKGNFPGRFSGRQFSNSRSEMNVSTLELGDSALYLCASSLGSANEKLFFGSGTQLSVL.